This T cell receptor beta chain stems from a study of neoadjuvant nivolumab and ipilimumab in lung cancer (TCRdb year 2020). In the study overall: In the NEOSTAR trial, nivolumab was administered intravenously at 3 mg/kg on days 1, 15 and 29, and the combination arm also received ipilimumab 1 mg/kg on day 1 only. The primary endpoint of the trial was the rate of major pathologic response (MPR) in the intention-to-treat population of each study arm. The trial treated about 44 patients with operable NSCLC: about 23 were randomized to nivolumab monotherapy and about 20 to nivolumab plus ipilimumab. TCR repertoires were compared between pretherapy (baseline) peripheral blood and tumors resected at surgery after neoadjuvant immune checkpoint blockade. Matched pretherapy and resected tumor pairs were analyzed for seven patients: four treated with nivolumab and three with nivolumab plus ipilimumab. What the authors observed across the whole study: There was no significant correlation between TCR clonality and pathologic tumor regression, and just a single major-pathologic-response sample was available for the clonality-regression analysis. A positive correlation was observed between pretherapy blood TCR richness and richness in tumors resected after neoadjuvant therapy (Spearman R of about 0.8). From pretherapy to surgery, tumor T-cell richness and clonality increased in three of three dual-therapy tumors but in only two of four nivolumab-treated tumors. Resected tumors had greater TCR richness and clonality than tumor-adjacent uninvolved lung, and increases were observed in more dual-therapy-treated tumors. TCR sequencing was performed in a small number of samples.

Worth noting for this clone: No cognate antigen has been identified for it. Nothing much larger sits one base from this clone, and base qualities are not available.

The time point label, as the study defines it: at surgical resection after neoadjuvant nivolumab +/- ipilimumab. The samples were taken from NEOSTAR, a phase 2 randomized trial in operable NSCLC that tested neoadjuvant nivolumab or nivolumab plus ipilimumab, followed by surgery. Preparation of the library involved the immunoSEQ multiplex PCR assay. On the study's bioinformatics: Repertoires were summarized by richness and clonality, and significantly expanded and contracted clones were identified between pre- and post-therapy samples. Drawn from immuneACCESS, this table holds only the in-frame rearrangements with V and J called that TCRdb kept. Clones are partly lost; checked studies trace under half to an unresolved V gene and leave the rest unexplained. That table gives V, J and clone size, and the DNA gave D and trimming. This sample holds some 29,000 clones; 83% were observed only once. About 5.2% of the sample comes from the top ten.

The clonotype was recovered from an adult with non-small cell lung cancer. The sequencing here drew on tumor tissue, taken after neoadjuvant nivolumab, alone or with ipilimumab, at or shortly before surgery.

The CDR3 has the sequence CASSGRDRPTDTQYF. The DNA is TGTGCCAGCAGCGGCCGGGACAGGCCCACAGATACGCAGTATTTT. This receptor chain uses TRBV5-4 and TRBJ2-3, with 8 middle bases fitting TRBD1. CDR1 and CDR2, looked up from the germline V gene (reference sequence), are SGHNT and YYREEE. V ends up 4 bases short and J 2 bases short, with an unmatched junction base count of 6. Reading from cysteine to phenylalanine, the CDR3 counts 15 amino acids. The retained sequence is limited to the CDR3, 45 bases, with the frame set at the first base.